The 5 T cell receptor beta chains given below trace back to one sample, sequenced in a study of cytomegalovirus exposure and HLA in healthy donors (dated by TCRdb to about 2017). Libraries came from the immunoSEQ multiplex PCR assay. The multiplex PCR relied on a mix of 60 forward primers for TCR Vbeta segments and 13 reverse primers for TCR Jbeta segments. TCRdb's version of the immuneACCESS table is confined to in-frame rearrangements and falls short of the full clone set. An unresolved V gene accounts for under half of the shortfall where checked; the remainder is of unknown origin. The sample table lists 55,000 to 65,000 clones, about 80% of them with a count of one. Together, the top ten hold approximately 3.5% of the sample. The sample taken for sequencing was PBMCs. These receptors were taken from a woman in her thirties or forties in good health and CMV-seronegative.

Comments on this clone: Germline is not matched at one junction end, which may reflect a read error. This rearrangement joins TRBV7-9 to TRBJ2-7; D is possibly TRBD2 (5 bases). The CDR3 sequence is 16 residues long. Germline assignment: CDR1 SEHNR and CDR2 FQNEAQ (reference sequence). CDR3 nucleotides: TGTTCCAGCAGCCCTCGGTCGGGCGCCGGACTTTACGAGCAGTACTTC. It translates to CSSSPRSGAGLYEQYF.

The rearrangement uses TRBV28 and TRBJ2-7, with 7 bases lining up with TRBD1. V was clipped by 9 bases and J by 3 bases; unmatched bases: 14. The CDR3 contains 15 residues. CDR1 and CDR2 (germline): MDHEN, SYDVKM. The CDR3 protein is CASQLHGTANYEQYF. DNA of the CDR3: TGTGCCAGTCAGCTGCACGGGACAGCGAACTACGAGCAGTACTTC. The entire variable domain, with the rest obtained from reference TRBV28 and TRBJ2-7, is as follows: DVKVTQSSRYLVKRTGEKVFLECVQDMDHENMFWYRQDPGLGLRLIYFSYDVKMKEKGDIPEGYSVSREKKERFSLILESASTNQTSMYLCASQLHGTANYEQYFGPGTRLTVT.

This clone was recorded only once. The chain is built from TRBV7-8 and TRBJ1-1; 9 nucleotides agree with TRBD1. V shed 6 bases, J shed 7 bases, and the junction held 9 bases outside the gene matches. Germline V gives CDR1 SGHVS, CDR2 FQNEAQ. The CDR3 extends over 14 amino acids. The CDR3 nucleotides read TGTGCCAGCAGAGAGACAGGGGGAAGGGGTGAAGCTTTCTTT. This sequence encodes CASRETGGRGEAFF.

The chain uses TRBV7-9 and TRBJ1-5, with D unclear. CDR1 is SEHNR and CDR2 is FQNEAQ in the germline V gene (reference sequence). V gave up 4 bases and J gave up 0 bases, with 7 bases separating them. The length of the CDR3 is 14 residues. CDR3 loop: CASSSTVSNQPQHF. CDR3 coding DNA: TGTGCCAGCAGCTCAACAGTTAGCAATCAGCCCCAGCATTTT.

CDR3: CAWSSTGGIYNEQFF. Here the CDR3 DNA reads TGTGCCTGGAGTTCGACAGGGGGGATCTACAATGAGCAGTTCTTC. The rearrangement joins TRBV30 to TRBJ2-1, with TRBD1 matching 9 bases. The CDR3 has 15 residues. Per the germline V gene, CDR1 is GTSNPN and CDR2 is SVGIG (reference sequence). V lost 2 bases, J lost 3 bases, and 5 bases stayed unmatched.